Each of the 23 T cell receptor beta chains below was sequenced from the same sample in a study of cytomegalovirus exposure and HLA in healthy donors. The study ran its PCR with 60 Vbeta and 13 Jbeta primers. TCRdb's copy holds only in-frame clones and misses some; the assay was immunoSEQ multiplex PCR. The sample carries 180,000 or so clones, roughly 75% recorded once. Sequencing used PBMCs. The receptors stem from a woman aged 35 to 49 in good health and CMV-seropositive.

This chain joins TRBV5-1 and TRBJ2-5, with D unresolved. With 1 base removed from V and 2 bases from J, the gap between germline ends came to 9 bases. This CDR3 is 14 amino acids long. Germline-derived CDR1 and CDR2 are SGHRS and YFSETQ. The CDR3 region is CASSLPFSQETQYF. The CDR3 DNA sequence: TGCGCCAGCAGCTTGCCGTTCTCTCAAGAGACCCAGTACTTC.

This clone appeared a few times. V usage is TRBV7-3 and J usage is TRBJ2-3, with 12 bases that match TRBD2. The CDR3 consists of 16 residues. The V gene end was trimmed by 0 bases and the J gene end by 3 bases; junction bases not matched to a gene: 1. Per germline, CDR1 SGHTA and CDR2 FQGTGA. The CDR3 DNA is TGTGCCAGCAGCTTAACAGGGACTAGCGGGACAGATACGCAGTATTTT. It translates to CASSLTGTSGTDTQYF.

V and J are TRBV7-2 and TRBJ1-2; a possible D gene is TRBD1 (6 bases). CDR1 is SGHTA and CDR2 is FQGNSA in the germline V gene. V shed 5 bases and J shed 4 bases, with 14 bases lying between them. The CDR3 sequence is 14 residues long. The DNA of the CDR3 is TGTGCCAGCAGCAAACAGGGATATGGCTATGGCTACACCTTC. Protein sequence: CASSKQGYGYGYTF. The variable domain in full, completed from reference TRBV7-2 and TRBJ1-2, reads GAGVSQSPSNKVTEKGKDVELRCDPISGHTALYWYRQSLGQGLEFLIYFQGNSAPDKSGLPSDRFSAERTGGSVSTLTIQRTQQEDSAVYLCASSKQGYGYGYTFGSGTRLTVV.

The chain joins TRBV19 to TRBJ1-5; unclear D gene. Trimming removed 5 bases at V and 3 bases at J, with 14 bases between. CDR1 LNHDA and CDR2 SQIVND come from the germline V gene (reference sequence). The CDR3 contains 15 residues. The CDR3 DNA is TGTGCCAGTAGTGAAATTGGAACAGCCAATCAGCCCCAGCATTTT. Its translation is CASSEIGTANQPQHF.

This clone has a handful of counts. J is TRBJ1-1 and V is TRBV2, with 8 positions matching TRBD1. The CDR3 extends over 15 amino acids. Trimming cost V 8 bases and J 1 base; bases outside gene matches: 9. Per germline, CDR1 SNHLY and CDR2 FYNNEI. CDR3 nucleotide sequence: TGTGCCAGCGGTGCCTTCGGACAGGGGAACACTGAAGCTTTCTTT. It yields the protein CASGAFGQGNTEAFF. Combining the CDR3 with reference TRBV2 and TRBJ1-1 gives the whole variable domain EPEVTQTPSHQVTQMGQEVILRCVPISNHLYFYWYRQILGQKVEFLVSFYNNEISEKSEIFDDQFSVERPDGSNFTLKIRSTKLEDSAMYFCASGAFGQGNTEAFFGQGTRLTVV.

V is TRBV5-5 and J is TRBJ1-5, with D hard to call. CDR1 and CDR2 (germline): SGHKS, YYEKEE (reference sequence). With 1 base removed from V and 0 bases from J, the gap between germline ends came to 8 bases. This CDR3 contains 15 residues. This CDR3 is CASSLTVYSNQPQHF. CDR3 bases: TGTGCCAGCAGCTTGACAGTTTATAGCAATCAGCCCCAGCATTTT. The full variable domain, with the rest looked up from reference TRBV5-5 and TRBJ1-5, is DAGVTQSPTHLIKTRGQQVTLRCSPISGHKSVSWYQQVLGQGPQFIFQYYEKEERGRGNFPDRFSARQFPNYSSELNVNALLLGDSALYLCASSLTVYSNQPQHFGDGTRLSIL.

This chain links TRBV5-1 with TRBJ2-5; 10 bases are shared with TRBD2. From germline, CDR1 is SGHRS and CDR2 YFSETQ. V lost 4 bases to trimming and J lost 4 bases; unmatched junction nucleotides: 10. This CDR3 has 16 residues. The CDR3 here is CASSPQPASGRETQYF. The DNA for the CDR3 is TGCGCCAGCAGCCCCCAACCCGCTAGCGGGAGAGAGACCCAGTACTTC.

This chain uses TRBV19 with TRBJ1-5; D unclear. Trimming left V 4 bases short and J 1 base short, with 11 bases between. Germline assignment: CDR1 LNHDA and CDR2 SQIVND (reference sequence). CDR3 length equals 15 residues. The CDR3 DNA sequence: TGTGCCAGTAGTACCGAGAGAGGGAGCAATCAGCCCCAGCATTTT. Residues: CASSTERGSNQPQHF.

This chain joins TRBV6-1 and TRBJ2-5, with D perhaps TRBD2 (5 bases). Trimming took off 7 bases at V and 5 bases at J, with 20 bases between the two ends. CDR3 size: 15 residues. CDR1 is MNHNS, CDR2 SASEGT, per germline. The CDR3 sequence is CASTGNWRLGETQYF. CDR3 sequence (DNA): TGTGCCAGCACGGGGAACTGGAGACTGGGGGAGACCCAGTACTTC.

The chain uses TRBV27 and TRBJ2-3, with 10 bases matching TRBD2. The ends lost 5 bases at V and 0 bases at J; junction bases unmatched: 8. The CDR3 is made up of 17 amino acids. Germline values: CDR1 MNHEY, CDR2 SMNVEV (reference sequence). The CDR3 loop reads CASSRLAGAFSTDTQYF. DNA of the CDR3: TGTGCCAGCAGTCGACTAGCGGGTGCTTTCAGCACAGATACGCAGTATTTT.

This clone was observed once. The chain employs TRBV7-9 and TRBJ2-1, with a possible D match to TRBD2 (7 bases). The germline V gene encodes CDR1 SEHNR and CDR2 FQNEAQ (reference sequence). V shed 5 bases and J shed 4 bases, with 15 bases lying between them. The CDR3 is 15 residues long. The CDR3 is CASSGGGTPYNEQFF. CDR3 in DNA: TGTGCCAGCAGCGGGGGGGGGACACCTTACAATGAGCAGTTCTTC.

The CDR3 region is CASSRLPTQETQYF. The CDR3 bases are TGTGCCAGCAGTCGACTCCCAACACAAGAGACCCAGTACTTC. The J gene is TRBJ2-5, the V gene TRBV6-6; D gene ambiguous. Trimming left V 5 bases short and J 2 bases short, with 12 bases between. This CDR3 has 14 residues. Per germline, CDR1 MNHNY and CDR2 SVGAGI (reference sequence).

This clone was found a few times. Mismatch with germline at one junction end may stem from a read error. The rearrangement links TRBV7-8 to TRBJ2-1; 11 bases are a match to TRBD2. This CDR3 is built from 15 residues. Per the germline V gene, CDR1 is SGHVS and CDR2 is FQNEAQ. This CDR3 reads CASSVAGGPMIGQFF. The DNA for the CDR3 is TGTGCCAGCAGCGTAGCGGGAGGGCCTATGATTGGGCAGTTCTTC.

The chain recombines TRBV19 with TRBJ1-2; D not resolved. The CDR3 runs to 17 residues. V lost 3 bases and J lost 7, with 24 bases in between. CDR1 LNHDA and CDR2 SQIVND come from the germline V gene (reference sequence). The CDR3 nucleotides read TGTGCCAGTAGTATCGATCGGGCGGGGATTTATGGTGTTGGCTACACCTTC. It yields the protein CASSIDRAGIYGVGYTF.

The V call is TRBV6-1, the J call TRBJ2-5, with 8 bases matching TRBD2. The J call could be wrong; TRBJ2-7 is a better fit for the DNA end. The CDR3 runs 16 residues. Per germline, CDR1 MNHNS and CDR2 SASEGT. CDR3 residues: CASRETQAGAGHEQYF. CDR3 DNA sequence: TGTGCCAGCAGGGAAACACAAGCGGGAGCGGGCCACGAGCAGTACTTC.

V usage is TRBV7-6 and J usage is TRBJ2-5; 7 bases fit TRBD1. Trimming at V came to 5 bases and at J to 2 bases, leaving 5 bases not matched to a gene. The CDR3 is 14 amino acids. Germline assignment: CDR1 SGHVS and CDR2 FNYEAQ. The CDR3 loop is CASSPGTAQETQYF. CDR3 DNA sequence: TGTGCCAGCAGCCCAGGGACAGCTCAAGAGACCCAGTACTTC.

This clone appeared a few times. The genes are TRBV30 and TRBJ2-2; D may be TRBD2 (5 bases). Germline loops: CDR1 GTSNPN, CDR2 SVGIG (reference sequence). This CDR3 comprises 12 residues. V gave up 8 bases and J gave up 4 bases, with 11 bases separating them. CDR3 coding DNA: TGTGCCCTAAACGGGGTCACCGGGGAGCTGTTTTTT. It encodes CALNGVTGELFF.

This chain links TRBV2 with TRBJ1-2; 8 bases fit TRBD1. This CDR3 is built from 14 residues. Germline V gene sequence: CDR1 SNHLY, CDR2 FYNNEI. Unmatched junction bases numbered 4, after V lost 6 bases and J lost 1 base. For the CDR3, the DNA is TGTGCCAGCAGCCCGACAGGGGTTAACTATGGCTACACCTTC. Its translation is CASSPTGVNYGYTF.

CDR3 coding DNA: TGTGCCAGCAGCCCGCGACTAGCGGGGAACACCGGGGAGCTGTTTTTT. Protein sequence: CASSPRLAGNTGELFF. The chain has TRBV11-3 and TRBJ2-2, with TRBD2 matching 10 bases. J lost 1 base, V lost 5 bases, and 4 bases had no gene match. Germline CDR1 SGHNT, CDR2 YENEEA. The CDR3 extends over 16 amino acids.

This clone was recorded only once. The rearrangement links TRBV19 to TRBJ2-7, with TRBD2 matching 13 bases. CDR3 size: 16 residues. Unmatched junction bases numbered 6, after V lost 5 bases and J lost 2 bases. Germline-derived CDR1 and CDR2 are LNHDA and SQIVND (reference sequence). CDR3 coding DNA: TGTGCCAGTAGTCTCGGACTAGCGGGAGCCCCCTACGAGCAGTACTTC. As protein: CASSLGLAGAPYEQYF.

This clone was seen only a few times. The rearrangement uses TRBV6-1 and TRBJ1-2; a weak D match, TRBD1 (5 bases). The CDR3 contains 12 residues. V was cut by 5 bases and J by 7 bases, with 11 bases left in between. In germline, CDR1 is MNHNS, CDR2 SASEGT. The chain's CDR3 is CASSIRTGGYTF. The CDR3 region has the DNA TGTGCCAGCAGTATCCGTACAGGTGGCTACACCTTC.

The chain joins TRBV10-3 to TRBJ2-7; 9 bases agree with TRBD1. This CDR3 has 18 amino acids. With V trimmed by 5 bases and J by 0 bases, 14 bases remained unmatched. CDR1 and CDR2 (germline): ENHRY, SYGVKD. In DNA, the CDR3 is TGTGCCATCAGTCCTTCCTCCGGGACAGGGCATAGCTCCTACGAGCAGTACTTC. It is translated as CAISPSSGTGHSSYEQYF.

The chain is built from TRBV4-1 and TRBJ1-6, with D unclear. Germline V gene data show CDR1 as MGHRA and CDR2 as YSYEKL. The CDR3 spans 15 residues. The germline V and J ends were trimmed by 1 base and 9 bases, with 13 bases remaining between them. CDR3 amino acids: CASSQAGSAGSPLHF. DNA for the CDR3: TGCGCCAGCAGCCAAGCCGGGAGTGCGGGTTCACCCCTCCACTTT.